The 13 T cell receptor beta chains below come from one sample, sequenced in a study of identical twins. TCRdb analysed the 5' RACE reads with MiXCR anew, one entry per CDR3 protein. The data contain 750,000 to 950,000 distinct CDR3 sequences, around an eighth of them seen just once; the ten biggest clones take up around 1.5%. This sample was shared with a second study, whose subject was yellow fever vaccine responses in identical twins.

Sequenced sample: PBMCs. Source of these receptors: a woman between 18 and 30 years old in good health.

The V call is TRBV20-1, the J call TRBJ2-1; 8 nucleotides agree with TRBD2. J lost 4 bases, V lost 0 bases, and 11 bases had no gene match. Per the germline V gene, CDR1 is DFQATT and CDR2 is SNEGSKA (reference sequence). There are 17 residues in the CDR3. CDR3 amino acids: CSARDGKSGGSYNEQFF. The CDR3 bases are TGCAGTGCTAGAGATGGAAAGAGCGGGGGCTCTTACAATGAGCAGTTCTTC.

This sequence joins TRBV7-8 and TRBJ2-7; D perhaps matches TRBD2 (7 bases). Germline V lookup: CDR1 SGHVS, CDR2 FQNEAQ. Between the trimmed V and J ends, which lost 9 bases and 3 bases, there was a span of 15 bases. This CDR3 spans 13 amino acids. The CDR3 here is CASGGGAGYEQYV. Written as DNA, the CDR3 is TGTGCCAGTGGGGGGGGCGCAGGCTACGAGCAGTACGTC.

This clonotype was observed a few times. This sequence joins TRBV7-8 and TRBJ2-1; TRBD2 might be the D (6 bases). Germline CDR1 SGHVS, CDR2 FQNEAQ. With 0 bases removed from V and 0 bases from J, the gap between germline ends came to 12 bases. The length of the CDR3 is 17 residues. CDR3 sequence: CASSLAEGGRSYNEQFF. CDR3 sequence (DNA): TGTGCCAGCAGCTTAGCGGAGGGCGGACGCTCCTACAATGAGCAGTTCTTC. The full variable domain, its missing parts supplied by reference TRBV7-8 and TRBJ2-1, is GAGVSQSPRYKVAKRGQDVALRCDPISGHVSLFWYQQALGQGPEFLTYFQNEAQLDKSGLPSDRFFAERPEGSVSTLKIQRTQQEDSAVYLCASSLAEGGRSYNEQFFGPGTRLTVL.

This clonotype was seen only a few times. This rearrangement joins TRBV19 to TRBJ2-3; D is perhaps TRBD1 or TRBD2 (5 bases each). The CDR3 spans 14 residues. Germline-derived CDR1 and CDR2 are LNHDA and SQIVND (reference sequence). V was shortened by 5 bases and J by 2 bases, with 11 bases between the two germline ends. For the CDR3, the DNA is TGTGCCAGTAGTCCGGGACGGGTCACAGATACGCAGTATTTT. Translating gives CASSPGRVTDTQYF.

The chain combines TRBV5-1 with TRBJ2-7, with TRBD1 identical over 7 bases. The CDR3 length is 17 residues. V shed 4 bases, J shed 0 bases, and the junction held 13 bases outside the gene matches. The germline V gene encodes CDR1 SGHRS and CDR2 YFSETQ. The CDR3 protein is CASSPGLTGYSSYEQYV. The CDR3 DNA reads TGCGCCAGCAGCCCGGGCCTGACAGGGTATAGCTCCTACGAGCAGTACGTC.

This clonotype occurred a few times. The chain is built from TRBV12-3 or TRBV12-4 and TRBJ2-2; D unclear. The CDR3 contains 13 residues. The V end was cut by 8 bases, the J end by 4 bases, with 11 bases between. For the CDR3, the DNA is TGTGCCAGCGGCACCCATAGCACCGGGGAGCTGTTTTTT. Protein: CASGTHSTGELFF.

The sample holds many counts of this clonotype. The rearrangement uses TRBV14 and TRBJ2-7; maybe TRBD2 (5 bases). The ends were cut back, 6 bases at V and 4 bases at J, with 19 bases in the middle. The CDR3 consists of 15 residues. Germline CDR1 and CDR2: SGHDN and FVKESK. This CDR3 reads CASSSIASGSYEQYF. The DNA of the CDR3 is TGTGCCAGCAGTTCCATCGCGAGCGGATCTTACGAGCAGTACTTC.

CDR3 residues: CSAADTRTPSYEQYF. For the CDR3, the DNA is TGCAGTGCAGCGGACACCCGAACTCCCTCCTACGAGCAGTACTTC. This chain links TRBV20-1 with TRBJ2-7, with D tentatively TRBD1 or TRBD2 (5 bases each). The CDR3 is 15 residues long. Trimming shortened V by 6 bases and J by 0 bases, and 18 bases separated the two germline ends. CDR1 and CDR2 from the germline V gene are DFQATT and SNEGSKA (reference sequence).

V and J are TRBV10-1 and TRBJ2-4; TRBD2 agrees at 9 bases. J gave up 3 bases and V 6 bases, and 9 bases lay outside the gene matches. CDR3 length equals 16 residues. Germline CDR1 reads WNHNN; CDR2 reads SYGVQD (reference sequence). As DNA, the CDR3 is TGCGCCAGCAGCCGGGGGGCTAGCGGGGACAAAAACATTCAGTACTTC. Protein product: CASSRGASGDKNIQYF.

This clonotype was found a few times. V usage is TRBV5-5 and J usage is TRBJ1-4; D might be TRBD1 (5 bases). CDR1 is SGHKS and CDR2 is YYEKEE in the germline V gene (reference sequence). The ends were cut back, 4 bases at V and 0 bases at J, with 13 bases in the middle. This CDR3 comprises 16 residues. CDR3 sequence (DNA): TGTGCCAGCAGCCATGGCGAGGGGACAACTAATGAAAAACTGTTTTTT. It is translated as CASSHGEGTTNEKLFF.

The V call is TRBV7-9, the J call TRBJ2-1; D remains ambiguous. Germline V gene sequence: CDR1 SEHNR, CDR2 FQNEAQ (reference sequence). This CDR3 comprises 14 residues. V lost 5 bases and J lost 7, with 15 bases in between. The chain's CDR3 is CASSPLVAGNEQFF. The CDR3 coding sequence is TGTGCCAGCAGCCCGCTCGTGGCCGGAAATGAGCAGTTCTTC.

This clonotype was seen a few times. The chain joins TRBV4-1 to TRBJ1-4; unclear D gene. The ends were cut back, 4 bases at V and 0 bases at J, with 9 bases in the middle. CDR1 MGHRA and CDR2 YSYEKL come from the germline V gene. This CDR3 contains 15 residues. The CDR3 protein is CASSPPTSTNEKLFF. The CDR3 coding sequence is TGCGCCAGCAGCCCGCCCACCTCAACTAATGAAAAACTGTTTTTT.

CDR3 nucleotides: TGCGCCAGCAGCTTGGCCCCCGGGACTAGCGGGGGGGCTGGCAAAAACATTCAGTACTTC. It is translated as CASSLAPGTSGGAGKNIQYF. The chain is built from TRBV5-1 and TRBJ2-4, with 16 bases aligning to TRBD2. V lost 0 bases and J lost 3; bases outside the gene matches: 9. The CDR3 loop spans 20 amino acids. Per germline, CDR1 SGHRS and CDR2 YFSETQ.